The clone carrying this T cell receptor (beta chain) occurred a few times. Between the trimmed V and J ends, which lost 0 bases and 2 bases, there was a span of 20 bases. The CDR3 runs to 19 residues. CDR1 and CDR2 from the germline V gene are MGHRA and YSYEKL. The data belong to a study of T-cell memory formation after mild COVID-19. Each CDR3 protein is one row after TCRdb ran MiXCR on the 5' RACE reads. The sample shows approximately 490,000 distinct CDR3 sequences, 20% of them seen only once. The receptor comes from an adult woman who had mild COVID-19 (a few samples of this study predate the infection). Cell type and time point are not known. This rearrangement joins TRBV4-1 to TRBJ1-3; D may be TRBD1 (6 bases). Sample: PBMCs or a T cell subset sorted from them (not recorded which). For the CDR3, the DNA is TGCGCCAGCAGCCAAGATTCTGGAAGGGTGTGGGGGCCTGGAAACACCATATATTTT. Translated: CASSQDSGRVWGPGNTIYF.